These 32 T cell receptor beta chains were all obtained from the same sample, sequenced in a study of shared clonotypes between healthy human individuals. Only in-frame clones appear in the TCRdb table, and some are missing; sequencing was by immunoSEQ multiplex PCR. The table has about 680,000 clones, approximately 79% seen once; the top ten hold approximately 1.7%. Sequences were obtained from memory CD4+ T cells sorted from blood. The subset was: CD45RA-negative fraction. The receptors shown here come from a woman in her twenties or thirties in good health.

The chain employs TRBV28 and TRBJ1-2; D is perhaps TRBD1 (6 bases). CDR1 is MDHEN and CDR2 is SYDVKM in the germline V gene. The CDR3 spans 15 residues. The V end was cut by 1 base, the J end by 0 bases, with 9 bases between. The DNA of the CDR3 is TGTGCCAGCAGTTTATTCGCAGGGGCTAACTATGGCTACACCTTC. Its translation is CASSLFAGANYGYTF.

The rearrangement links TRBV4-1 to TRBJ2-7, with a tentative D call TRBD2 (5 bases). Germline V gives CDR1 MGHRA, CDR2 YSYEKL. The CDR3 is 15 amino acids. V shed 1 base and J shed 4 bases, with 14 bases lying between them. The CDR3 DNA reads TGCGCCAGCAGCCAAGCGTACGGGGTGAGGTACGAGCAGTACTTC. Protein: CASSQAYGVRYEQYF.

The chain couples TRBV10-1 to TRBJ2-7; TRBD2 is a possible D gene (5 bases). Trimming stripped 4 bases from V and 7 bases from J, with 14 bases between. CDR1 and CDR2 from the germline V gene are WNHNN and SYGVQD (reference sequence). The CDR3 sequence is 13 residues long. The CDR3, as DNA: TGCGCCAGCAGTGTGGAGAGGGCCGCTGAGCAGTACTTC. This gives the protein CASSVERAAEQYF.

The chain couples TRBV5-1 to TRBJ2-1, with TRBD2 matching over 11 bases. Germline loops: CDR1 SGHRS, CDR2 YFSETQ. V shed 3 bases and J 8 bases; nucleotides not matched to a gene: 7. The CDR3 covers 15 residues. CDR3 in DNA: TGCGCCAGCAGCTCGGGACTAGCGGACCCCTATGAGCAGTTCTTC. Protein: CASSSGLADPYEQFF.

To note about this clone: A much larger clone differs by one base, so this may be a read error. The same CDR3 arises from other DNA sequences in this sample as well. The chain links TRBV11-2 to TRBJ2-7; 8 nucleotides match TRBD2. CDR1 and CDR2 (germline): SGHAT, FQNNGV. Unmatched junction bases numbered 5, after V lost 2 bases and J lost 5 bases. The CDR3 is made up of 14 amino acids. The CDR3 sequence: CASSLKREIHEQYF. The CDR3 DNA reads TGTGCCAGCAGCTTAAAGCGGGAGATCCACGAGCAGTACTTC.

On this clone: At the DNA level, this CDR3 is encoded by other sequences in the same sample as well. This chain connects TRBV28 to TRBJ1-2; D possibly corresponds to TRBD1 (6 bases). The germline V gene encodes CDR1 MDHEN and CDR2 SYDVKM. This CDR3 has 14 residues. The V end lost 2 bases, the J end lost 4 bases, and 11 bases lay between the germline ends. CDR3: CASSLGGRAYGYTF. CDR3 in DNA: TGTGCCAGCAGTTTAGGGGGGCGCGCCTATGGCTACACCTTC.

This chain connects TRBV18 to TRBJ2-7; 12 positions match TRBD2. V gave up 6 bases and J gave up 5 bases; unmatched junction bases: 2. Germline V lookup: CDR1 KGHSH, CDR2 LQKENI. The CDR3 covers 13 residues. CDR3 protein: CASSRLAGDEQYF. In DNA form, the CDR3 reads TGTGCCAGCTCCAGACTAGCGGGAGACGAGCAGTACTTC.

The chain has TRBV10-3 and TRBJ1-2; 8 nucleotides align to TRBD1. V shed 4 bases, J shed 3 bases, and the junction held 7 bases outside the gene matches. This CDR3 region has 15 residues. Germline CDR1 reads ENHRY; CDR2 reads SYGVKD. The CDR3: CAISVSGQEDYGYTF. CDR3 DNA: TGTGCCATCAGTGTGTCGGGACAGGAGGACTATGGCTACACCTTC.

The CDR3 reads CASSSMTGGTYEQYF. As DNA, the CDR3 is TGTGCCAGCAGTTCTATGACAGGGGGTACCTACGAGCAGTACTTC. The chain links TRBV6-6 to TRBJ2-7; TRBD1 matches 9 bases. From germline, CDR1 is MNHNY and CDR2 SVGAGI (reference sequence). Trimming at V came to 4 bases and at J to 2 bases, leaving 6 bases not matched to a gene. The CDR3 covers 15 residues.

CDR3 residues: CSASRVREQYF. CDR3 bases: TGCAGTGCTAGTCGTGTCCGCGAGCAGTACTTC. The rearrangement uses TRBV20-1 and TRBJ2-7; D is unresolved. From germline, CDR1 is DFQATT and CDR2 SNEGSKA (reference sequence). There are 11 residues in the CDR3. Trimming stripped 3 bases from V and 6 bases from J, with 9 bases between.

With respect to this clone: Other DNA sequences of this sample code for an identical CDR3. The CDR3 is CASSHPGQSYEQYF. The DNA for the CDR3 is TGTGCCAGCTCACACCCGGGACAGTCCTACGAGCAGTACTTC. The chain combines TRBV18 with TRBJ2-7; the match to TRBD1 covers 7 bases. CDR3 length: 14 residues. Germline lookup yields CDR1 KGHSH and CDR2 LQKENI. J gave up 1 base and V 4 bases, and 4 bases lay outside the gene matches.

In nucleotides, the CDR3 is TGTGCCAGCAGCTTAGTGGGTTTGGAGACCCAGTACTTC. This codes for CASSLVGLETQYF. V usage is TRBV11-2 and J usage is TRBJ2-5; D gene uncertain. V was clipped by 1 base and J by 5 bases, with 8 bases between them. Germline values: CDR1 SGHAT, CDR2 FQNNGV. CDR3 length equals 13 residues.

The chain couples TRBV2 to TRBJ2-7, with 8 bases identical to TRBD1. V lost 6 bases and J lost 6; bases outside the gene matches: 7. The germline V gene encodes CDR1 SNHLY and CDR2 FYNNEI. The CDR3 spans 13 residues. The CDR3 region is CASRGQGGTEQYF. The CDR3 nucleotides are TGTGCCAGCAGAGGACAGGGTGGGACCGAGCAGTACTTC.

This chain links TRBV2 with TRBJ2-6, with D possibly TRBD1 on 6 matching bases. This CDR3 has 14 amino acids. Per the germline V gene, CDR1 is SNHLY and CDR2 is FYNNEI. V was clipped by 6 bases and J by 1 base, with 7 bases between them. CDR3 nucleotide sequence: TGTGCCAGCAGGCAGGGGTCTGGGGCCAACGTCCTGACTTTC. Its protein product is CASRQGSGANVLTF.

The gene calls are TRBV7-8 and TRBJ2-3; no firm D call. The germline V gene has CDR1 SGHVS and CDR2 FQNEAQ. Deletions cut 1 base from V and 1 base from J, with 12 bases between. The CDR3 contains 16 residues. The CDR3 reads CASSLGLVLRTDTQYF. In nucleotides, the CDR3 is TGTGCCAGCAGCTTAGGGCTAGTGCTCCGCACAGATACGCAGTATTTT.

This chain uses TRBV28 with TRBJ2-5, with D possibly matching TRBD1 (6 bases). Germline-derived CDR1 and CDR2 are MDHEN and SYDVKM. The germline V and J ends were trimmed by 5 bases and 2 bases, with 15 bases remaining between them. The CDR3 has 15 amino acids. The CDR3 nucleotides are TGTGCCAGCAGTCAGCGTCGACAGGCGCAAGAGACCCAGTACTTC. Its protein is CASSQRRQAQETQYF. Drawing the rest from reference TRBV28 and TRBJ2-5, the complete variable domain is DVKVTQSSRYLVKRTGEKVFLECVQDMDHENMFWYRQDPGLGLRLIYFSYDVKMKEKGDIPEGYSVSREKKERFSLILESASTNQTSMYLCASSQRRQAQETQYFGPGTRLLVL.

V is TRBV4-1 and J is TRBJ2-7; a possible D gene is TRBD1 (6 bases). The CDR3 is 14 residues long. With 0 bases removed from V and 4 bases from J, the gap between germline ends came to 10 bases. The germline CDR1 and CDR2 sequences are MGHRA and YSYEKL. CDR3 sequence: CASSQDRQGYEQYF. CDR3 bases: TGCGCCAGCAGCCAAGATAGGCAGGGGTACGAGCAGTACTTC.

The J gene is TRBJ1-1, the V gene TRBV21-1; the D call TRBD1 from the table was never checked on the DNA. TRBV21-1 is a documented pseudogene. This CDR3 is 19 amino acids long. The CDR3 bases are TGTGCCATACGAACCACAGGGGTACCGGCCCCGACTCCGAACACTGAAGCTTTCTTT. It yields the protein CAIRTTGVPAPTPNTEAFF.

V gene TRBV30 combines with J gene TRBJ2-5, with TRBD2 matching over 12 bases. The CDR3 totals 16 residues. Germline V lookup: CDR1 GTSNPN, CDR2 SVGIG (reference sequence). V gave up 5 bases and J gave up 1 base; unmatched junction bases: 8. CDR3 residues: CAWALLAGGPQETQYF. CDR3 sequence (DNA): TGTGCCTGGGCACTACTAGCGGGAGGCCCCCAAGAGACCCAGTACTTC.

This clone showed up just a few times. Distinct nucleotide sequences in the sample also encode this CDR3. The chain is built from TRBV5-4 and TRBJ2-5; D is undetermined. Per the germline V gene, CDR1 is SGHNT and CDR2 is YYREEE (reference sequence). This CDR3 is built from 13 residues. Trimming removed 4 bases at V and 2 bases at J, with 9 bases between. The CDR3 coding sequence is TGTGCCAGCAGCCGAGAAGATCAAGAGACCCAGTACTTC. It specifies CASSREDQETQYF.

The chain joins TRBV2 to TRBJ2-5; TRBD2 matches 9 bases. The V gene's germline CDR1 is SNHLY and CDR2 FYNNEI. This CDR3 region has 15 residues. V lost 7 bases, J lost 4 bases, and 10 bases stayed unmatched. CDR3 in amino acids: CASTLDSGGAETQYF. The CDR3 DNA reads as TGTGCCAGCACTCTGGATAGCGGGGGAGCAGAGACCCAGTACTTC.

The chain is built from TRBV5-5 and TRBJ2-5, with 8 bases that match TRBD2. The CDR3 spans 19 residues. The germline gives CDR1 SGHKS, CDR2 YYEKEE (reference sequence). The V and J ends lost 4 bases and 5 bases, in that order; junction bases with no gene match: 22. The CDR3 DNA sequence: TGTGCCAGCAGCCCCCAGTGGGCCCCAGCGGGAGCTACCCCTGAGACCCAGTACTTC. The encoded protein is CASSPQWAPAGATPETQYF.

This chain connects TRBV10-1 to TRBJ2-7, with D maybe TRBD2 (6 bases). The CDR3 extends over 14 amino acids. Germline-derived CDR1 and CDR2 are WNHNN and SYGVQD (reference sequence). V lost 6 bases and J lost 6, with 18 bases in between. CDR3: CASSGDLGTAEQYF. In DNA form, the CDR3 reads TGCGCCAGCAGCGGGGACCTCGGGACTGCCGAGCAGTACTTC.

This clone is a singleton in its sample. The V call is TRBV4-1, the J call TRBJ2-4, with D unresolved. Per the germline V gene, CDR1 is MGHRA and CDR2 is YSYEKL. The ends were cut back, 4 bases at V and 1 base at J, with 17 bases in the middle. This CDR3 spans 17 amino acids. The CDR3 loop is CASSPGRALGAKNIQYF. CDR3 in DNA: TGCGCCAGCAGCCCAGGCCGGGCCTTGGGGGCCAAAAACATTCAGTACTTC.

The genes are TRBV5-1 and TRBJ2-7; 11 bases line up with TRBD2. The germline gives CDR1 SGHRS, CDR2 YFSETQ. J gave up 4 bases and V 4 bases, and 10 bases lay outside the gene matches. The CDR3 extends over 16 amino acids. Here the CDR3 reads CASSEEGLAGAYEQYF. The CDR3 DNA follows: TGCGCCAGCAGCGAGGAAGGACTAGCGGGTGCATACGAGCAGTACTTC.

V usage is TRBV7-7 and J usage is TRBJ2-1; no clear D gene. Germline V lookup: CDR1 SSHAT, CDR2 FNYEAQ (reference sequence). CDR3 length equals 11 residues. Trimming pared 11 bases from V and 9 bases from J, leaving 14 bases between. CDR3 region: CACGTKGEQFF. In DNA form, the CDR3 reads TGTGCCTGTGGCACCAAGGGTGAGCAGTTCTTC.

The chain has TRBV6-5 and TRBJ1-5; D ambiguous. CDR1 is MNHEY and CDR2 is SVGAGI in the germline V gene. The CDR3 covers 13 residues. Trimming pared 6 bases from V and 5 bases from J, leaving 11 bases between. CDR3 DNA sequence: TGTGCCAGCAGCCACCAAATCGATCAGCCCCAGCATTTT. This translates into CASSHQIDQPQHF.

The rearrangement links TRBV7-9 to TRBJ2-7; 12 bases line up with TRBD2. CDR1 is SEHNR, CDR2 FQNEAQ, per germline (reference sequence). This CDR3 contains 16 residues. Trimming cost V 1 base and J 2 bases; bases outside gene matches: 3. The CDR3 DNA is TGTGCCAGCAGCTTAGAACCTAGCGGGAGGGCCTACGAGCAGTACTTC. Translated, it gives CASSLEPSGRAYEQYF.

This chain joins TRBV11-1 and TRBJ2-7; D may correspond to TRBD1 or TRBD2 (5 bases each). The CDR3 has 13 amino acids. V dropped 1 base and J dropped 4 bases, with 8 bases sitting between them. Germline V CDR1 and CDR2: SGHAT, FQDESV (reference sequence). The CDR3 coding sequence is TGTGCCAGCAGCTTAGGGGGGAAGTACGAGCAGTACTTC. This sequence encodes CASSLGGKYEQYF. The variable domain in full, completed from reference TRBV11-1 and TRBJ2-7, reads EAEVAQSPRYKITEKSQAVAFWCDPISGHATLYWYRQILGQGPELLVQFQDESVVDDSQLPKDRFSAERLKGVDSTLKIQPAELGDSAMYLCASSLGGKYEQYFGPGTRLTVT.

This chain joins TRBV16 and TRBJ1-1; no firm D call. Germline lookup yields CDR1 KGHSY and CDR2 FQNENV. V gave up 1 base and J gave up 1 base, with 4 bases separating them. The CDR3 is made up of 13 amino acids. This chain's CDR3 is CASSQFGNTEAFF. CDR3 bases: TGTGCCAGCAGCCAATTCGGGAACACTGAAGCTTTCTTT.

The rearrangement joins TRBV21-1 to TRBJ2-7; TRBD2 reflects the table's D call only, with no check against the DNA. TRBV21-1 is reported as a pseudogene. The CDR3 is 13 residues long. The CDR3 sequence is CASRPGSFYEQYF. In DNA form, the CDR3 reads TGTGCCAGCAGACCCGGGTCCTTCTACGAGCAGTACTTC.

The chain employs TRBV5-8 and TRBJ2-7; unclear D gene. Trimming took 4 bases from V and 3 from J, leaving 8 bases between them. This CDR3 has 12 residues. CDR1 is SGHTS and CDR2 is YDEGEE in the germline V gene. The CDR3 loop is CASSRYLYEQYF. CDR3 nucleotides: TGTGCCAGCAGCCGCTACCTCTACGAGCAGTACTTC.